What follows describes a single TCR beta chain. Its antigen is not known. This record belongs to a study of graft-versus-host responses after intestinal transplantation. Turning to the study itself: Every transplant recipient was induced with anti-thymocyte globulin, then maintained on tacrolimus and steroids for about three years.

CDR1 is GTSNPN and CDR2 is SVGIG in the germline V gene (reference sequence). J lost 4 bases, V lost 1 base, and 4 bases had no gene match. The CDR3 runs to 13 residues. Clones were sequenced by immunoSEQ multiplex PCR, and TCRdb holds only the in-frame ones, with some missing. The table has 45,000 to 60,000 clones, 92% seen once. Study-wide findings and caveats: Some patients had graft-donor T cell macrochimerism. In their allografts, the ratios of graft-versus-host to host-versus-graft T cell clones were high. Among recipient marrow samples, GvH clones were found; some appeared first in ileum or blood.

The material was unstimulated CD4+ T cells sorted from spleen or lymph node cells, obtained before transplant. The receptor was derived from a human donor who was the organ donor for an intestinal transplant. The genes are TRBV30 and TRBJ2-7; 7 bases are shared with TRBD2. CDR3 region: CAWSAGLGYEQYF. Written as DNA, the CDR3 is TGTGCCTGGAGTGCAGGACTAGGATACGAGCAGTACTTC.